This TCR beta chain was identified during a study of blood T cells in healthy people across ages. Caucasian, healthy and from Russia, the donors were aged between about 6 and 90. Per individual sample, total RNA of at least 5.5 micrograms was extracted. The CDR3 totals 12 residues. Germline CDR1 reads SNHLY; CDR2 reads FYNNEI. V lost 8 bases to trimming and J lost 6 bases; unmatched junction nucleotides: 6. Alongside a J-beta primer mix, a sample-barcoded 5' primer served in a second PCR lasting about 7 to 12 cycles. In TCRdb, the 5' RACE reads were re-called with MiXCR into one record per CDR3 protein. Among approximately 1,700,000 distinct CDR3 sequences, roughly 43% were seen once, and the ten largest hold about 21%.

The sequenced sample was blood. The chain has TRBV2 and TRBJ2-7, with 8 bases aligning to TRBD1. The TCR comes from a human donor in good health. The CDR3 coding sequence is TGTGCCAGCCTCTGGACAGGGCGCGAGCAGTACTTC. Residues: CASLWTGREQYF.